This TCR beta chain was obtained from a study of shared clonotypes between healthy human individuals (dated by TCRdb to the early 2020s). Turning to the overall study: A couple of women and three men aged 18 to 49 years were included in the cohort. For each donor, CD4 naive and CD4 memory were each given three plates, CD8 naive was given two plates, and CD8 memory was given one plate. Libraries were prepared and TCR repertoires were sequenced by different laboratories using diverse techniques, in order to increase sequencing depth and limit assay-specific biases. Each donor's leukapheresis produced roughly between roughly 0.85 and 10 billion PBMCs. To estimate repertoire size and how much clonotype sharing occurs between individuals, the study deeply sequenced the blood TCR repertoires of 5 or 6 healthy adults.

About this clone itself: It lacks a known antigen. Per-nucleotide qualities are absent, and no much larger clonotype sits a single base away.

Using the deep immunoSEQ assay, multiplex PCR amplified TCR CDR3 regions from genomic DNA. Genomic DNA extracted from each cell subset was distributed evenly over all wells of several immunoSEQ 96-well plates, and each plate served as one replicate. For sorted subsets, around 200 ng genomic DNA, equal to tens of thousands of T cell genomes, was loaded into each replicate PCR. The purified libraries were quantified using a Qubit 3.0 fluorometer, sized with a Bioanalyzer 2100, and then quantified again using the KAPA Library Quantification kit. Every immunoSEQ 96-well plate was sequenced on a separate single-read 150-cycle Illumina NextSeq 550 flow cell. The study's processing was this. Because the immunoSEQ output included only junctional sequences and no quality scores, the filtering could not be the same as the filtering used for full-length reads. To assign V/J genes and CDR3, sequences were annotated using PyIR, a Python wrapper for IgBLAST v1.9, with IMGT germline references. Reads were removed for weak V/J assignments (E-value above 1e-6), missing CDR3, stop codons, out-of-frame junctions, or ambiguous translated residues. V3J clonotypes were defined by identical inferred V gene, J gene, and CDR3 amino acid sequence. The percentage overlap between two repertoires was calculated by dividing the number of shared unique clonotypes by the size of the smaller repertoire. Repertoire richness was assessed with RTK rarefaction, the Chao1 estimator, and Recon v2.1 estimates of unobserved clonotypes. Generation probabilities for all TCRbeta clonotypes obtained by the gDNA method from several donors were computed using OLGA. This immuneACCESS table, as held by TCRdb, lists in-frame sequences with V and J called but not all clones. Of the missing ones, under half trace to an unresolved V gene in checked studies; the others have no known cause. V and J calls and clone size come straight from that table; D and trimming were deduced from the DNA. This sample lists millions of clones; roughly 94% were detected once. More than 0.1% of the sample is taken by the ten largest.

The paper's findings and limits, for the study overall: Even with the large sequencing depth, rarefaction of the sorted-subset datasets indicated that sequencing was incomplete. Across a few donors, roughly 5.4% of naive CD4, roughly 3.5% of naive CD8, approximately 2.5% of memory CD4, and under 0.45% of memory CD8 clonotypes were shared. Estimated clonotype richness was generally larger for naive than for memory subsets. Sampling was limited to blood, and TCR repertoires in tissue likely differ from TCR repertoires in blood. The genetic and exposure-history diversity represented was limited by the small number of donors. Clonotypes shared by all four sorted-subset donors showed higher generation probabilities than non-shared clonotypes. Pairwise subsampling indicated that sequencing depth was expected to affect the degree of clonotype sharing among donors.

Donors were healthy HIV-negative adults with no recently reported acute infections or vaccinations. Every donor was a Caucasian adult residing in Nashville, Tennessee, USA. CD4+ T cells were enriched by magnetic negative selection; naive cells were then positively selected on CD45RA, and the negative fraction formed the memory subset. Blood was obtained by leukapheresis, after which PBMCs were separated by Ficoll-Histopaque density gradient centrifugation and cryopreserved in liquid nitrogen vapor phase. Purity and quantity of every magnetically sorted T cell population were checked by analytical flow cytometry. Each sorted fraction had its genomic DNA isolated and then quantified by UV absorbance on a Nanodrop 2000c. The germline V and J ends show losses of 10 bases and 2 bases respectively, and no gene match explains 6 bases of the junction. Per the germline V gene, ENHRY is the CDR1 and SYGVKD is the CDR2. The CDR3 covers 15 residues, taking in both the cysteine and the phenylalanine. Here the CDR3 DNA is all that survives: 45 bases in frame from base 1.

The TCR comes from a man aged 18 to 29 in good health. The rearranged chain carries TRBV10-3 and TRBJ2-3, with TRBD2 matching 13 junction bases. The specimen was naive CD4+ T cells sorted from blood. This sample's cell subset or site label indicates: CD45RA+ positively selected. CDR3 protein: CATEGLAGNTDTQYF. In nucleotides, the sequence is TGTGCCACCGAGGGACTAGCGGGGAACACAGATACGCAGTATTTT.